Presented here are 18 T cell receptor beta chains from one specimen sequenced in a study of molecular identifiers for immune sequencing clone quantification. In TCRdb, the PCR reads were re-called with MiXCR into one record per CDR3 protein. The sample consists of 85,000 to 120,000 distinct CDR3 sequences, 35% of them appearing once. Sequenced sample: naive CD8+ T cells from blood, with Jurkat cell RNA spiked in. Noted subset: FACS-sorted CD8+CD4-CCR7+CD45RA+ naive T cells. These TCRs come from a human donor in good health. Some libraries in this study had Jurkat cell RNA spiked in.

In regard to this clonotype: A read error is likely, as this CDR3 ends without the conserved phenylalanine or tryptophan. This sequence joins TRBV4-1 and TRBJ1-5, with unresolved D. The length of the CDR3 is 13 residues. Looked up from germline, CDR1 is MGHRA and CDR2 is YSYEKL. As DNA, the CDR3 is TGCGCCGGCAGCCAAGACCCTGGTCAGCCCCAGCATCTT. Its translation is CAGSQDPGQPQHL.

On this clonotype itself: Because the CDR3 is missing its conserved closing phenylalanine or tryptophan, this is likely a read error. It is unclear where the CDR3 begins or ends on the DNA, so no DNA is shown, and the CDR3 is as TCRdb lists it. The J gene is TRBJ1-1, the V gene TRBV20-1. CDR1 is DFQATT, CDR2 SNEGSKA, per germline (reference sequence). The CDR3 comprises 8 residues, both ends counted. CDR3 sequence reads: CSARGILS.

This clonotype was picked up one time. The rearrangement uses TRBV12-3 or TRBV12-4 and TRBJ2-1; D may be TRBD1 (5 bases). The CDR3 is 15 residues long. V gave up 1 base and J gave up 6 bases, with 13 bases separating them. CDR3 residues: CASSLGGERTNEQFF. In nucleotides, the CDR3 is TGTGCCAGCAGTTTAGGGGGCGAGAGGACCAATGAGCAGTTCTTC.

This sequence joins TRBV5-6 and TRBJ2-1; 7 bases match TRBD2. Looked up from germline, CDR1 is SGHDT and CDR2 is YYEEEE. The CDR3 is 13 residues long. Losses at the gene ends were 3 bases for V and 5 bases for J; bases not matched to a gene: 2. CDR3 amino acids: CASSSAGHNEQFF. CDR3 nucleotide sequence: TGTGCCAGCAGCTCAGCGGGACACAATGAGCAGTTCTTC.

The table lists this clonotype with a few counts. V usage is TRBV24-1 and J usage is TRBJ1-5, with a weak D call TRBD1 (6 bases). The V gene's germline CDR1 is KGHDR and CDR2 SFDVKD. The CDR3 contains 14 residues. Trimming left V 2 bases short and J 6 bases short, with 10 bases between. CDR3: CATSDWTAGQPQHF. CDR3 DNA: TGTGCCACCAGTGATTGGACAGCCGGTCAGCCCCAGCATTTT.

The gene calls are TRBV6-2 or TRBV6-3 and TRBJ2-7; 9 bases agree with TRBD2. This CDR3 contains 15 residues. Looked up from germline, CDR1 is MNHEY and CDR2 is SVGEGT. The J segment lost 6 bases and the V segment lost 5 bases, leaving 11 bases of the junction unmatched. The CDR3 DNA sequence: TGTGCCAGCAGTCGGACTGCGGGAGGGCCCCTCGAGCAGTACTTC. It yields the protein CASSRTAGGPLEQYF.

Only one count was recorded for this clonotype. This is likely a read error, given that the CDR3 carries no conserved phenylalanine or tryptophan at its end. The chain recombines TRBV12-3 or TRBV12-4 with TRBJ2-5; TRBD1 might be the D (6 bases). V dropped 8 bases and J dropped 4 bases, with 14 bases sitting between them. The CDR3 consists of 13 residues. Here the CDR3 reads CASRGGSGETQYI. CDR3 nucleotides: TGTGCCAGCCGAGGGGGTAGTGGAGAGACCCAGTACATC.

Points on this clonotype: The conserved phenylalanine or tryptophan is not found at the CDR3 terminus, so this likely reflects a read error. The gene calls are TRBV6-5 and TRBJ2-2, with D unclear. In germline, CDR1 is MNHEY, CDR2 SVGAGI. V gave up 2 bases and J gave up 0 bases, with 13 bases separating them. This CDR3 is built from 17 residues. The CDR3 DNA is TGTGCCAGCAGTTACGTTCCTGGCAATGCGAACACCGGGGAGCTGTTTATT. This codes for CASSYVPGNANTGELFI.

This clonotype was picked up a small number of times. CDR3 nucleotides: TGTGCCAGCAGCTTAGTCCAGGGGTACACAGATACGCAGTATTTT. Its translation is CASSLVQGYTDTQYF. The V gene is TRBV7-2, the J gene TRBJ2-3; D possibly corresponds to TRBD1 (6 bases). Trimming cost V 1 base and J 2 bases, with 10 bases left between them. Germline V gene sequence: CDR1 SGHTA, CDR2 FQGNSA. This CDR3 has 15 residues.

This clonotype was detected ten times or more. V usage is TRBV12-3 or TRBV12-4 and J usage is TRBJ2-4; TRBD2 might be the D (5 bases). V was clipped by 5 bases and J by 1 base, with 12 bases between them. The CDR3 covers 15 residues. The CDR3 loop is CASSLWTGAKNIQYF. CDR3 DNA: TGTGCCAGCAGTCTCTGGACGGGGGCCAAAAACATTCAGTACTTC.

To note about this clonotype: A read error is possible here, since a much larger clone lies one base away. The CDR3 DNA follows: TGCAGCGTTGGACGGGAGAGCTACGGGCAGTACTTC. Translation: CSVGRESYGQYF. The rearrangement links TRBV29-1 to TRBJ2-7; maybe TRBD2 (6 bases). There are 12 residues in the CDR3. The germline gives CDR1 SQVTM, CDR2 ANQGSEA.

This clonotype was seen ten or more times. The chain recombines TRBV27 with TRBJ2-7, with D possibly being TRBD1 (6 bases). V was pared by 1 base and J by 2 bases, with 12 bases between. CDR3 length: 15 amino acids. Looked up from germline, CDR1 is MNHEY and CDR2 is SMNVEV (reference sequence). CDR3 sequence: CASSLFGQGPYEQYF. CDR3 DNA sequence: TGTGCCAGCAGTTTATTCGGGCAGGGGCCCTACGAGCAGTACTTC.

The chain employs TRBV7-3 and TRBJ2-2, with 7 positions matching TRBD1. Trimming removed 5 bases from V and 2 bases from J; junction bases left unmatched: 8. This CDR3 is built from 16 residues. Germline V CDR1 and CDR2: SGHTA, FQGTGA. CDR3 loop: CASSTLTGHNTGELFF. DNA for the CDR3: TGTGCCAGCAGCACGTTGACAGGGCACAACACCGGGGAGCTGTTTTTT.

This clonotype was picked up a small number of times. The V and J genes are TRBV6-5 and TRBJ1-1; D possibly corresponds to TRBD1 (5 bases). Germline V gene lookup returns CDR1 MNHEY and CDR2 SVGAGI. V was shortened by 0 bases and J by 3 bases, with 8 bases between the two germline ends. This CDR3 has 14 residues. The CDR3, as DNA: TGTGCCAGCAGTTACTCCCCGGGACACACTGAAGCTTTCTTT. Its translation is CASSYSPGHTEAFF.

About this clonotype itself: Germline is not matched at one junction end, which may reflect a read error. The chain has TRBV7-9 and TRBJ2-3, with D unclear. The CDR3 length is 16 residues. Germline V CDR1 and CDR2: SEHNR, FQNEAQ (reference sequence). The CDR3 spells CASSPPAYPSTATQYF. The CDR3 nucleotides are TGTGCCAGCAGCCCGCCGGCCTACCCAAGCACAGCTACGCAGTATTTT.

About this clonotype itself: A read error is likely, as this CDR3 ends without the conserved phenylalanine or tryptophan. The chain recombines TRBV13 with TRBJ1-3, with 7 bases identical to TRBD1. There are 17 residues in the CDR3. CDR1 and CDR2 (germline): PRHDT, FYEKMQ (reference sequence). In DNA form, the CDR3 reads TGTGTCAGCAGCTCGGGACAGCCGGACGTCTCTGGAAACACCATATATTAT. Translation: CVSSSGQPDVSGNTIYY.

On this clonotype: This could be a read error, since a much larger clone is one nucleotide away. The gene calls are TRBV15 and TRBJ2-1; D possibly corresponds to TRBD1 (6 bases). Germline V gene data show CDR1 as LNHNV and CDR2 as YYDKDF (reference sequence). The CDR3 is made up of 11 amino acids. The CDR3 DNA reads as TGTGCCACCAGCGGAGACAGGGAGCAGTTCTTC. Amino acid sequence: CATSGDREQFF.

This sequence joins TRBV25-1 and TRBJ2-1; no clear D. The CDR3 runs 14 residues. Between the trimmed V and J ends, which lost 8 bases and 2 bases, there was a span of 13 bases. Germline-derived CDR1 and CDR2 are MGHDK and SYGVNS. CDR3: CASATLGTYNEQFF. Here the CDR3 DNA reads TGTGCCAGCGCCACCCTTGGAACCTACAATGAGCAGTTCTTC.